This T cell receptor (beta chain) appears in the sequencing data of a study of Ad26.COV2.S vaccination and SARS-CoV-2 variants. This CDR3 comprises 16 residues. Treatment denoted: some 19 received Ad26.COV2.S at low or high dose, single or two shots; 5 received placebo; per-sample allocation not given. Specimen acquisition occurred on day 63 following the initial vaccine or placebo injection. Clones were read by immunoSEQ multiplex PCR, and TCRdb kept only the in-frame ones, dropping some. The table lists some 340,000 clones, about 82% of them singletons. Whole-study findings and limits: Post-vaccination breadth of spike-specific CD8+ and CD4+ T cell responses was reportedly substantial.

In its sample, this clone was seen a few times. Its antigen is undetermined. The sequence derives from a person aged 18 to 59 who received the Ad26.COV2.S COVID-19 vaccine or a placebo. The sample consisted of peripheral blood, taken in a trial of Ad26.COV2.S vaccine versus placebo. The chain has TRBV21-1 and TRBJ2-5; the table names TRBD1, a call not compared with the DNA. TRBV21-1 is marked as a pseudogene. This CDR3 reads CASSLAWTGNQETQYF. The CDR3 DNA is TGTGCCAGCAGCTTGGCCTGGACAGGGAACCAAGAGACCCAGTACTTC.